This T cell receptor beta chain is drawn from a study of a mutant IDH1 vaccine in newly diagnosed glioma (dated by TCRdb to the early 2020s). As for the study more broadly: Patients received eight vaccinations in weeks 1, 3, 5, 7, 11, 15, 19 and 23, corresponding to visits V03 through V10. In the chemotherapy-containing groups, vaccination started alongside temozolomide cycles, whereas in patients who had radiotherapy alone it started 4-6 weeks after radiotherapy. Of the 32 patients who were treated, 62.5% were male and about 40% were female, and the mean age was around 40 years. Before enrollment, patients had received standard therapy of radiotherapy alone, temozolomide alone, or radiochemotherapy with temozolomide; most received the combination. Six visits were used for peripheral blood collection: V03 (baseline), V05, V07, V10, V12 and V13. Longitudinal TCRB deep sequencing was performed for roughly 27 treated patients wherever samples were available for exploratory analyses. Study-wide findings and limitations: No apparent relationship was observed between pseudoprogression and alterations in the top peripheral T cell clonotypes detected by TCRB sequencing. According to the authors, sample limitations meant that analyses of patient blood samples could not be reproduced. Across multiple MHC alleles, vaccine-induced immune responses were seen in 85% to 95% of patients. Selection of PBMC samples for TCRB deep sequencing was based on availability.

The sample's time point, from its label and the paper: week 11, during vaccination. Each vaccine dose was 300 ug of a 20-mer mutant IDH1 peptide in Montanide, given subcutaneously with topical imiquimod. Donors had newly diagnosed WHO grade 3 or 4 IDH1-mutant astrocytomas with loss of nuclear ATRX. The samples were drawn from NOA16, a multicentre, single-arm, open-label phase I trial in Germany that tested a mutant IDH1 peptide vaccine in humans for the first time. Genomic DNA for TCRB sequencing was extracted from EDTA blood using the DNeasy Blood and Tissue Kit. Library prep was done by the immunoSEQ multiplex PCR assay. Rearranged TCR beta chain sequences were amplified using the hsTCRB Kit according to the manufacturer's protocol. An Illumina MiSeq was used to sequence the TCRB libraries. In the paper's pipeline: The kit vendor's proprietary platform handled demultiplexing, trimming and gene mapping. TCRdb carries this immuneACCESS record with in-frame sequences only. Its versions omit some clonotypes, under half of them owing to an unresolved V gene in the studies checked, with the rest unexplained. The DNA gave D and trimming, while V, J and clone size come from that table. The sample contains approximately 110,000 clones, 90% of them found a single time. The ten largest clones add up to around 0.6% of the sample.

Comments on this clone: Its antigen remains undetermined. No per-base quality is available; no much larger clone lies one base away.

Specimen: PBMCs, collected from a glioma patient whose treatment included an IDH1 peptide vaccine. This receptor was identified in a woman between 50 and 59 years old with glioma.

The CDR3 has the sequence CASREGSQPQHF. The DNA sequence reads TGTGCCAGCAGAGAGGGGAGTCAGCCCCAGCATTTT. The chain links TRBV6-5 with TRBJ1-5; the D gene is perhaps TRBD1, on 5 matching bases. Via the germline V gene, CDR1 is MNHEY and CDR2 SVGAGI. Trimming takes 6 bases from V and 6 bases from J, and the germline ends sit 9 bases apart. From the cysteine up to the phenylalanine, the CDR3 has a length of 12 residues. Of all the DNA, just the CDR3 is kept, 36 bases in frame from base 1.